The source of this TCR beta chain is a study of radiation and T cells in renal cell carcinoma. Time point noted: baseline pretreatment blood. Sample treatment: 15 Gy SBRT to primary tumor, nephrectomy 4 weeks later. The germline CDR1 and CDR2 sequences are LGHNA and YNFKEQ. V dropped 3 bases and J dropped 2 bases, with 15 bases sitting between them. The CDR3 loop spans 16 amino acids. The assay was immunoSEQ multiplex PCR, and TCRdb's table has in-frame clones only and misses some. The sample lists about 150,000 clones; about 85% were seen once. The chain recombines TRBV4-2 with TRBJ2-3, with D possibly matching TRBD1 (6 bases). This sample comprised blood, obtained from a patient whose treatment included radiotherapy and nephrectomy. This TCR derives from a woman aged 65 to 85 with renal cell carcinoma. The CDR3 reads CASSHTDRPSTDTQYF. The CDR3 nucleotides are TGTGCCAGCAGCCATACTGACAGGCCGTCCACAGATACGCAGTATTTT.